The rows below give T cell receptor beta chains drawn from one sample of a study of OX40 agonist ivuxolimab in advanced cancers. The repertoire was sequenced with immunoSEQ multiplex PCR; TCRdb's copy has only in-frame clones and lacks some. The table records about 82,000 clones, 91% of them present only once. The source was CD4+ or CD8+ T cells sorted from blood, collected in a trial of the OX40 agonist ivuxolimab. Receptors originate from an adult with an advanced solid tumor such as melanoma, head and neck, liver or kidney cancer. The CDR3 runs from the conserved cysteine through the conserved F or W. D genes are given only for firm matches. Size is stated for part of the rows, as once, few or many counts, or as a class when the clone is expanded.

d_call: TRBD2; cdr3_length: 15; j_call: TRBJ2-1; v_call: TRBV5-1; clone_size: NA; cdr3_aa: CASSFSGRAYNEQFF; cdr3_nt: TGCGCCAGCAGCTTTAGCGGGAGGGCCTACAATGAGCAGTTCTTC
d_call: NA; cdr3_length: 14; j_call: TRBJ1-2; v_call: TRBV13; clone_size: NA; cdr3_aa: CASSWERGGGGYTF; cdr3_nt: TGTGCCAGCAGCTGGGAAAGGGGAGGTGGCGGCTACACCTTC
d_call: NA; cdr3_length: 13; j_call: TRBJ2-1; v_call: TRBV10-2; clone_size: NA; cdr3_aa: CASSLPGRNEQFF; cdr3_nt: TGCGCCAGCAGCCTCCCTGGGAGGAATGAGCAGTTCTTC
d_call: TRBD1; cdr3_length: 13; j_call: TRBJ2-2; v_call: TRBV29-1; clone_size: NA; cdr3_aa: CSADGTGPGELFF; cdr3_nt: TGCAGCGCTGATGGGACAGGGCCCGGGGAGCTGTTTTTT
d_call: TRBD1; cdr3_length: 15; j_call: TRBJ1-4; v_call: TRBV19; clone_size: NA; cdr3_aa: CASSSQGGLNEKLFF; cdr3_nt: TGTGCCAGTAGTTCACAGGGGGGACTCAATGAAAAACTGTTTTTT
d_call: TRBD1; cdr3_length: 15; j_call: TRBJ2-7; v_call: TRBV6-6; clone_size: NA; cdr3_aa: CASSSPGTGSYEQYF; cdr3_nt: TGTGCCAGCAGTTCACCCGGGACAGGATCCTACGAGCAGTACTTC
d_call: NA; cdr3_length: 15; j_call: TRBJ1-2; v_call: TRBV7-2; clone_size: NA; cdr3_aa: CASSLKSGANYGYTF; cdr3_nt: TGTGCCAGCAGCTTAAAGTCAGGAGCTAACTATGGCTACACCTTC
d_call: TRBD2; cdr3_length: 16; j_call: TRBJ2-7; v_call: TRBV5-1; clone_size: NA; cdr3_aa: CASSPPGTRAIYEQYF; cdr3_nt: TGCGCCAGCAGTCCTCCCGGGACTAGGGCAATCTACGAGCAGTACTTC
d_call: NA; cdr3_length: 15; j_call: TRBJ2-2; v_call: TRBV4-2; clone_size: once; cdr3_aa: CASSQGTANTGELFF; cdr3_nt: TGTGCCAGCAGCCAAGGGACAGCGAACACCGGGGAGCTGTTTTTT
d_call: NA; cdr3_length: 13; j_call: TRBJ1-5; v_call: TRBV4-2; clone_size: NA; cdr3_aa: CASSQDRVQPQHF; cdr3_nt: TGTGCCAGCAGCCAAGATCGGGTTCAGCCCCAGCATTTT
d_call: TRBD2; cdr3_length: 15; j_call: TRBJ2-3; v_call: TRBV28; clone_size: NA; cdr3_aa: CASSQLAGGPDTQYF; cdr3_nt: TGTGCCAGCAGCCAACTAGCGGGAGGGCCAGATACGCAGTATTTT
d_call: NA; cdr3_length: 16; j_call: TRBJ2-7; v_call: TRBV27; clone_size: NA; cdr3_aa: CASRDFTHSSSYEQYF; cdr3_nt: TGTGCCAGCCGGGACTTCACCCACTCGAGCTCCTACGAGCAGTACTTC
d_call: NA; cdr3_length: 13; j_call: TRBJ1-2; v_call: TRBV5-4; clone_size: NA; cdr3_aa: CASSGPLDYGYTF; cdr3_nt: TGTGCCAGCAGCGGGCCCCTGGACTATGGCTACACCTTC
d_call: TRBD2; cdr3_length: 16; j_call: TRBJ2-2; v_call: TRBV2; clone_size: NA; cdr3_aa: CASSEASGRFTGELFF; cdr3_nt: TGTGCCAGCAGTGAAGCGAGCGGGAGATTCACCGGGGAGCTGTTTTTT
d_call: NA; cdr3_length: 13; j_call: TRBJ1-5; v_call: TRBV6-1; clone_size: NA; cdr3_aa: CASSEGSYQPQHF; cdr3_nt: TGTGCCAGCAGTGAAGGGTCCTATCAGCCCCAGCATTTT
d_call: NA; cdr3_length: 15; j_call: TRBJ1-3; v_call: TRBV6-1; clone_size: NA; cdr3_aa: CASSGGLISGNTIYF; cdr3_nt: TGTGCCAGCAGTGGGGGACTGATCTCTGGAAACACCATATATTTT
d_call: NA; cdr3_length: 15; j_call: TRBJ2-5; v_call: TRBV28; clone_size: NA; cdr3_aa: CASSGAGTGQETQYF; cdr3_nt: TGTGCCAGCAGTGGGGCGGGGACGGGGCAGGAGACCCAGTACTTC
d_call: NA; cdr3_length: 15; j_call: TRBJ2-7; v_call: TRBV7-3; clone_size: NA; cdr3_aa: CASSLSGKQVDEQYF; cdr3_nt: TGTGCCAGCAGCTTATCCGGGAAACAGGTTGATGAGCAGTACTTC
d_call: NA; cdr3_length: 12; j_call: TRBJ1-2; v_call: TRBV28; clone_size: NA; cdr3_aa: CASTADGRRYTF; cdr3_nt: TGTGCCAGCACCGCCGACGGGAGGCGCTACACCTTC
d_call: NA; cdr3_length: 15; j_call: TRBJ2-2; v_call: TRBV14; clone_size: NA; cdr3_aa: CASSQRSPNAGELFF; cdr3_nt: TGTGCCAGCAGCCAAAGATCACCAAATGCCGGGGAGCTGTTTTTT
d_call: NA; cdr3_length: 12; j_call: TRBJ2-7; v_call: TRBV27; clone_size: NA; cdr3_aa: CASSGTLGEQYF; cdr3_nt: TGTGCCAGCAGTGGCACACTGGGCGAGCAGTACTTC
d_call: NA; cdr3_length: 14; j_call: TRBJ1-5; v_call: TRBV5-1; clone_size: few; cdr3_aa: CASSFGDSNQPQHF; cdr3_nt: TGCGCCAGCAGCTTCGGGGATAGCAATCAGCCCCAGCATTTT
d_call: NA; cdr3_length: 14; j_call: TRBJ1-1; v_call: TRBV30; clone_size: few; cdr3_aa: CAWSPGTRNTEAFF; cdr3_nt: TGTGCCTGGAGCCCCGGGACAAGGAACACTGAAGCTTTCTTT
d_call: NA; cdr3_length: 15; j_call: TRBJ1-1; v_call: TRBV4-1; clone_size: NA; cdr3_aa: CASSQASPGDTEAFF; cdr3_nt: TGCGCCAGCAGCCAAGCTTCCCCGGGGGACACTGAAGCTTTCTTT
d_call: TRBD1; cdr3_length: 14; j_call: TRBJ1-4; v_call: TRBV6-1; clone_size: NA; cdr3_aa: CASGKTGFFEKLFF; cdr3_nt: TGTGCCAGCGGCAAGACAGGGTTTTTTGAAAAACTGTTTTTT
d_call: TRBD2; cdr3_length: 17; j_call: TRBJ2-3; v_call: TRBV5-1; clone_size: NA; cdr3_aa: CASGPGLAGPSTDTQYF; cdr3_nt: TGCGCCAGCGGACCGGGACTAGCGGGTCCCAGCACAGATACGCAGTATTTT
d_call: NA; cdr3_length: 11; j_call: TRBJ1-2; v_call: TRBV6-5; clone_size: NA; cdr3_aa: CASSPNLGYTF; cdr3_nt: TGTGCCAGCAGTCCTAACTTGGGCTACACCTTC
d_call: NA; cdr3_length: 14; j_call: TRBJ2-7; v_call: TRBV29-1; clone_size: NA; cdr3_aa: CSVGPRGSAYEQYF; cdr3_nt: TGCAGCGTTGGACCGAGAGGGAGCGCCTACGAGCAGTACTTC
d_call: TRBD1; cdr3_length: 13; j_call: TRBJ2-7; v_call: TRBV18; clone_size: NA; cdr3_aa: CASSPGTANEQYF; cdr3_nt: TGTGCCAGCTCACCAGGGACAGCGAACGAGCAGTACTTC
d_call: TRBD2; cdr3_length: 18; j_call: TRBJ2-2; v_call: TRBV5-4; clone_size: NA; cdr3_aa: CASSPGLAGGPGTGELFF; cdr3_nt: TGTGCCAGCAGCCCGGGACTAGCGGGAGGGCCTGGCACCGGGGAGCTGTTTTTT
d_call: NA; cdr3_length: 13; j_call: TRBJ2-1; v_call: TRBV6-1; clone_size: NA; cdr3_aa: CASSEAWKNEQFF; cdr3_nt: TGTGCCAGCAGTGAAGCATGGAAGAATGAGCAGTTCTTC
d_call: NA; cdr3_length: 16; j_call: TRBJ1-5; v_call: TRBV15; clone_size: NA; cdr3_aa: CATSRVGSQGNQPQHF; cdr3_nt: TGTGCCACCAGCAGAGTGGGTTCTCAGGGAAATCAGCCCCAGCATTTT
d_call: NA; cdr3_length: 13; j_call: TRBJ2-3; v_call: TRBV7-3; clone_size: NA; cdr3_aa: CASSLGRPDTQYF; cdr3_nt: TGTGCCAGCAGCTTAGGTAGGCCCGATACGCAGTATTTT
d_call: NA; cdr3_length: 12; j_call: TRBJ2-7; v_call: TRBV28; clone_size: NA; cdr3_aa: CASWAGRYEQYF; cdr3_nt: TGTGCCAGCTGGGCAGGTCGCTACGAGCAGTACTTC
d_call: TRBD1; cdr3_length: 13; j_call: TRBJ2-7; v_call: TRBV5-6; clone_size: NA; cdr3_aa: CASSPQGRSEQYF; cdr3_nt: TGTGCCAGCAGCCCACAGGGGCGCAGCGAGCAGTACTTC
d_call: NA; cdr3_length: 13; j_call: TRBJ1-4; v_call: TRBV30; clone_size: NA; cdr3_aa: CAWRTLGTEKLFF; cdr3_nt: TGTGCCTGGAGAACCCTCGGGACCGAAAAACTGTTTTTT
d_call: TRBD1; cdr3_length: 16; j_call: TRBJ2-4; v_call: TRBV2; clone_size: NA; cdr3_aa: CASSVLRTGTKNIQYF; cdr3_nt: TGTGCCAGCAGTGTCCTGAGGACAGGGACCAAAAACATTCAGTACTTC
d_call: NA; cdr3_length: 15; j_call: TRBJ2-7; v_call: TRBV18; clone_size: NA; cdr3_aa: CASSPRGQKGYEQYF; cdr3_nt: TGTGCCAGCTCACCCCGGGGGCAGAAAGGCTACGAGCAGTACTTC
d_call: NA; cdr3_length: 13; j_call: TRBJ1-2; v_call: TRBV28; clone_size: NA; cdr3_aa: CASSPPGVDGYTF; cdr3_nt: TGTGCCAGCAGTCCCCCGGGTGTGGATGGCTACACCTTC
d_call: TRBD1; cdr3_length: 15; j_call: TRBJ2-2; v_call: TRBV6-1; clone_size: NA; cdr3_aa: CASSYLTGGPGELFF; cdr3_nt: TGTGCCAGCAGCTACCTGACAGGGGGCCCCGGGGAGCTGTTTTTT
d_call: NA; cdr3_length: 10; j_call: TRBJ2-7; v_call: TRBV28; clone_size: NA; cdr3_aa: CASTGNRQYF; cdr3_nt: TGTGCCAGCACCGGAAATCGTCAGTACTTC
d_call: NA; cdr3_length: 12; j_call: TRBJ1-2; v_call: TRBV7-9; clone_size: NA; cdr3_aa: CASSIGGSGYTF; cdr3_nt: TGTGCCAGCAGCATAGGAGGGTCCGGCTACACCTTC
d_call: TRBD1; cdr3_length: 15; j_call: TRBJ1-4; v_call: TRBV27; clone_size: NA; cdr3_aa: CASRFRGLSNEKLFF; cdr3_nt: TGTGCCAGCAGATTCAGGGGGCTATCTAATGAAAAACTGTTTTTT
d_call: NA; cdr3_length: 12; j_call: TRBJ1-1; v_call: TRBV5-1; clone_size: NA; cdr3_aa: CASSPPGAEAFF; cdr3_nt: TGCGCCAGCAGCCCCCCGGGGGCTGAAGCTTTCTTT
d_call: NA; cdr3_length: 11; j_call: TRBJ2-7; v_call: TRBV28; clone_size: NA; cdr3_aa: CASGLIYEQYF; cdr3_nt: TGTGCCAGCGGGCTTATTTACGAGCAGTACTTC
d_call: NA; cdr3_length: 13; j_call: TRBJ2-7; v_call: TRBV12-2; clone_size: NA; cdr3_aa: CASRLADYYEQYF; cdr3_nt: TGTGCAAGTCGCTTAGCGGACTACTACGAGCAGTACTTC
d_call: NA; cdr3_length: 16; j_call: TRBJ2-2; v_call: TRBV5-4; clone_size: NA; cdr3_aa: CASSLEGGANTGELFF; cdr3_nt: TGTGCCAGCAGCTTGGAAGGCGGCGCGAACACCGGGGAGCTGTTTTTT
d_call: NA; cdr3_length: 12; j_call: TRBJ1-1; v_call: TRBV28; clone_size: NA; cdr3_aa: CASSFGDFGAFF; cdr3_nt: TGTGCCAGCAGTTTCGGGGATTTCGGAGCTTTCTTT
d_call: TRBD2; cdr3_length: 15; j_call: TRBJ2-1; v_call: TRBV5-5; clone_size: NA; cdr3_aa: CASSAASGRDREQFF; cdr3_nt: TGTGCCAGCAGCGCGGCTAGCGGGAGGGATCGGGAGCAGTTCTTC